A single T cell receptor beta chain is shown here with its context. The data belong to a study of T cell changes during pregnancy in multiple sclerosis. Assay: immunoSEQ multiplex PCR; the TCRdb copy retains only in-frame clones and omits some. This table holds tens of thousands of clones, around 90% found once. Germline V lookup: CDR1 SGHTA, CDR2 FQGNSA. V lost 5 bases to trimming and J lost 5 bases; unmatched junction nucleotides: 10. The length of the CDR3 is 15 residues. The material was CD4+ T cells from peripheral blood mononuclear cells, obtained in the third trimester of pregnancy. This clonotype was sampled from a female donor in good health, enrolled as a control in a pregnancy study. The chain has TRBV7-2 and TRBJ1-2; TRBD1 matches at 8 bases. CDR3 coding DNA: TGTGCCAGCAGCCCAGTACAGGGGGGGAAATATGGCTACACCTTC. This sequence encodes CASSPVQGGKYGYTF.